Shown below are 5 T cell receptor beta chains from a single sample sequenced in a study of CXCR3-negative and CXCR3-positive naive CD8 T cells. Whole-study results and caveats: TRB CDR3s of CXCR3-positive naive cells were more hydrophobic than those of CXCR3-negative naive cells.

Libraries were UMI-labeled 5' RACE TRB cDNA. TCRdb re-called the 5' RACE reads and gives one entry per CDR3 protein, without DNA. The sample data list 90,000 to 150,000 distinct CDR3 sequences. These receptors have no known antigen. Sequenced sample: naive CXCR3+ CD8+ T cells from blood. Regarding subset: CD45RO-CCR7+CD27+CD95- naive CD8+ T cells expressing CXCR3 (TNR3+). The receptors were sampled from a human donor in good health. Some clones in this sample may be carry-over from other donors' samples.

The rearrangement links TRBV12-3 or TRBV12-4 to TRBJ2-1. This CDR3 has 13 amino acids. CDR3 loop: CASSLTLAYEQFF.

Here the CDR3 reads CSAPQGPSTGTGSYEQYF. The rearrangement uses TRBV20-1 and TRBJ2-7; no DNA is available, so the TRBD1 call from TCRdb remains unchecked. The germline V gene encodes CDR1 DFQATT and CDR2 SNEGSKA (reference sequence). This CDR3 contains 18 residues.

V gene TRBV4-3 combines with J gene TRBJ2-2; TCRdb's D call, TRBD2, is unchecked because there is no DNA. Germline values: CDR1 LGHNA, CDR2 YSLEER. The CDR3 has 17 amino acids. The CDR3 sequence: CASSQDWVGRNTGELFF.

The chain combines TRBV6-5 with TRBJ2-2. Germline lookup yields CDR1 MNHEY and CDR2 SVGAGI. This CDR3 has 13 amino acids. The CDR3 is CASSYGVTGELFF.

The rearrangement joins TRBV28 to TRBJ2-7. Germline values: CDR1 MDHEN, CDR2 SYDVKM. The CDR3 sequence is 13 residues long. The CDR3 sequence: CASSLGFSGEQYF.